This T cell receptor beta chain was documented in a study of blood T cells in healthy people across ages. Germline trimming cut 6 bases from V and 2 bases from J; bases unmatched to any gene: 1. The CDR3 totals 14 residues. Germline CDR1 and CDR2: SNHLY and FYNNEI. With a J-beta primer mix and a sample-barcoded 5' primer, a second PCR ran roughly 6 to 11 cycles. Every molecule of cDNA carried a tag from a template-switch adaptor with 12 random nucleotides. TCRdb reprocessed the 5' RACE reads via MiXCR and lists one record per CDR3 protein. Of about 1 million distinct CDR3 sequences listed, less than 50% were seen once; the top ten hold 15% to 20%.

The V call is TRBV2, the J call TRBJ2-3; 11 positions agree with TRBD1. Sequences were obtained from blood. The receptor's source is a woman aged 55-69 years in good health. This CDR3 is CASRDRGPTDTQYF. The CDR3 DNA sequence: TGTGCCAGCAGGGACAGGGGGCCCACAGATACGCAGTATTTT.